This T cell receptor beta chain was captured in a study of T-cell memory formation after mild COVID-19. At the level of the study: TCR clusters were largely donor specific.

Using constant-segment primers, 5'RACE produced TCR alpha and TCR beta cDNA libraries carrying sample barcodes and UMIs. From the 5' RACE reads, TCRdb called clonotypes with MiXCR, one entry per CDR3 protein. The data contain roughly 600,000 distinct CDR3 sequences, roughly 18% of them singletons. This CDR3 has 16 residues. V lost 5 bases to trimming and J lost 0 bases, with 14 bases between them. CDR1 is MNHNY, CDR2 SVGAGI, per germline (reference sequence). This clonotype came up a few times. Its matching antigen is unknown. Notes on the study in general: Cross-reactive memory seemingly joined, as some responding clones were found in pre-infection memory.

The V call is TRBV6-6, the J call TRBJ2-1; D is unresolved. Sequenced sample: PBMCs or a T cell subset sorted from them (not recorded which). This receptor was identified in an adult woman who had mild COVID-19 (a few samples of this study predate the infection). Cell type and time point are not known. For the CDR3, the DNA is TGTGCCAGCAGTCCCCTTGAAGGGCTCTCCTACAATGAGCAGTTCTTC. Translating gives CASSPLEGLSYNEQFF.